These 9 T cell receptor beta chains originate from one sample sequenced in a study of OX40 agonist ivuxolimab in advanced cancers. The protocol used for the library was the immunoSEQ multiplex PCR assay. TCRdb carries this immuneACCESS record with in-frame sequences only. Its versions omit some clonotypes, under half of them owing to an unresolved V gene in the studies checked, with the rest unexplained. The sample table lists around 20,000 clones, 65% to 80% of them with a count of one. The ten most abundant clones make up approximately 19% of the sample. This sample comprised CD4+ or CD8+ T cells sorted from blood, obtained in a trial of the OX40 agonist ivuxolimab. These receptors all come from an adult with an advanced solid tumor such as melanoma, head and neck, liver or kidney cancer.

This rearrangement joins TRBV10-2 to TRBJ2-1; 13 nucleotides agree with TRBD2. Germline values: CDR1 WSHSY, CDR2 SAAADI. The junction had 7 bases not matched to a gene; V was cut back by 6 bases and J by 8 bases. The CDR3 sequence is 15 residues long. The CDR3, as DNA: TGCGCCAGCAGGTGGACTAGCGGGAGTATGGATGAGCAGTTCTTC. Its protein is CASRWTSGSMDEQFF.

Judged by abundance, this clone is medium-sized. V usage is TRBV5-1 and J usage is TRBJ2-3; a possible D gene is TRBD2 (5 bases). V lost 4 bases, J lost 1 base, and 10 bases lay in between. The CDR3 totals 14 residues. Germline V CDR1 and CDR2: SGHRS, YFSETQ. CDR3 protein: CASSPTRGTDTQYF. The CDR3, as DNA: TGCGCCAGCAGCCCTACTAGGGGCACAGATACGCAGTATTTT.

Written as DNA, the CDR3 is TGTGCCAGCAGCGTAGTCGGAGGAGGAGAGACCCAGTACTTC. This translates into CASSVVGGGETQYF. The V and J genes are TRBV9 and TRBJ2-5, with a tentative D call TRBD2 (5 bases). V was cut by 0 bases and J by 4 bases, with 10 bases left in between. The CDR3 contains 14 residues. From germline, CDR1 is SGDLS and CDR2 YYNGEE.

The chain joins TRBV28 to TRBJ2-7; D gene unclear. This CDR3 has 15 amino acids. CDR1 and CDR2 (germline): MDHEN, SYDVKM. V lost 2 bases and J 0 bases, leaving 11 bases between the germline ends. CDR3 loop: CASSLTSFLSYEQYF. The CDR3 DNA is TGTGCCAGCAGTTTAACTTCCTTCCTCTCCTACGAGCAGTACTTC.

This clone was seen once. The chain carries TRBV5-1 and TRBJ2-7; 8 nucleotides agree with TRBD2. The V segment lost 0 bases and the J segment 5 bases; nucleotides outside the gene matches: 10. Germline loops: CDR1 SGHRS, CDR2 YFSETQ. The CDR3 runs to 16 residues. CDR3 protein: CASSLGGTSGVDEQYF. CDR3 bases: TGCGCCAGCAGCTTGGGAGGGACTAGTGGTGTGGACGAGCAGTACTTC. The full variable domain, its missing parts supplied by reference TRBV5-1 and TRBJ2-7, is KAGVTQTPRYLIKTRGQQVTLSCSPISGHRSVSWYQQTPGQGLQFLFEYFSETQRNKGNFPGRFSGRQFSNSRSEMNVSTLELGDSALYLCASSLGGTSGVDEQYFGPGTRLTVT.

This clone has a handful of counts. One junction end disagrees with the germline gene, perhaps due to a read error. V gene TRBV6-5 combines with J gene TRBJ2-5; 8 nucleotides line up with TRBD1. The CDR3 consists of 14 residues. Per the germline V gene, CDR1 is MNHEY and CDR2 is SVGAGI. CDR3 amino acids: CASNNPPGQGGLNF. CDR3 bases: TGTGCCAGCAACAACCCACCCGGACAGGGCGGGTTGAACTTC.

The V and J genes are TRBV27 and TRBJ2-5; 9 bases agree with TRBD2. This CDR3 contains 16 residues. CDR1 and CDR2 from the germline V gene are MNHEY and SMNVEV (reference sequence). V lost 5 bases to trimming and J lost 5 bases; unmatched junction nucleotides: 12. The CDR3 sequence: CASSPFETSGEETQYF. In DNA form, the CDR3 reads TGTGCCAGCAGTCCATTTGAGACTAGCGGAGAGGAGACCCAGTACTTC.

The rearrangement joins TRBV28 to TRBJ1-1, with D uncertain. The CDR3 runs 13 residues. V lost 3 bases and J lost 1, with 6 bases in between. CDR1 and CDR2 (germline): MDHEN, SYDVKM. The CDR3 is CASSFSQNTEAFF. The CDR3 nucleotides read TGTGCCAGCAGTTTCTCCCAGAACACTGAAGCTTTCTTT.

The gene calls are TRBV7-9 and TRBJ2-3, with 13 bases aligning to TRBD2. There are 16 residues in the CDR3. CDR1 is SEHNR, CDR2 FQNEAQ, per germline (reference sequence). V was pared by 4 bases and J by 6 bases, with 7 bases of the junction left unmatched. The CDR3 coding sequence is TGTGCCAGCAGCTCCAGACTAGCGGGAGGTGTGGATACGCAGTATTTT. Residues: CASSSRLAGGVDTQYF.